Listed below are T cell receptor beta chains from one sample, sequenced in a study of T-cell memory formation after mild COVID-19. TCRdb used MiXCR to reprocess the 5' RACE reads, holding one entry per CDR3 protein. The data contain around 310,000 distinct CDR3 sequences, 20% to 25% of them singletons. Sequenced input: PBMCs or a T cell subset sorted from them (not recorded which). These receptors all stem from a man younger than 30 who had mild COVID-19 (a few samples of this study predate the infection). Cell type and time point are not known. Each CDR3 is given with its conserved first and last residue. D genes are given only for firm matches. Clone size is shown for a subset of rows, as once, few, many or a class of expanded clone.

D: TRBD2; J: TRBJ2-1; size: few; V: TRBV29-1; CDR3: CSVEGRGDSYNEQFF; DNA: TGCAGCGTTGAGGGGCGGGGGGACTCCTACAATGAGCAGTTCTTC
D: -; J: TRBJ1-2; size: few; V: TRBV7-2; CDR3: CASSRTGLGYGYTF; DNA: TGTGCCAGCAGCCGCACAGGGTTGGGCTATGGCTACACCTTC
D: -; J: TRBJ1-2; size: -; V: TRBV4-1; CDR3: CASSQEAGNRANYGYTF; DNA: TGCGCCAGCAGCCAAGAAGCGGGGAATAGAGCTAACTATGGCTACACCTTC
D: -; J: TRBJ1-4; size: -; V: TRBV13; CDR3: CASSSRLGLQGKLFF; DNA: TGTGCCAGCAGCTCCCGACTGGGGCTCCAGGGAAAACTGTTTTTT
D: TRBD1; J: TRBJ2-3; size: -; V: TRBV7-8; CDR3: CASSRISTGGDRDTQYF; DNA: TGTGCCAGCAGCCGCATATCGACAGGGGGGGACCGAGATACGCAGTATTTT
D: TRBD2; J: TRBJ2-1; size: many; V: TRBV5-1; CDR3: CASSRQTSGGADEQFF; DNA: TGCGCCAGCAGCCGGCAAACTAGCGGGGGGGCAGATGAGCAGTTCTTC
D: -; J: TRBJ2-3; size: -; V: TRBV4-1; CDR3: CASSARGTEQTDTQYF; DNA: TGCGCCAGCAGCGCTCGGGGGACAGAGCAGACAGATACGCAGTATTTT
D: -; J: TRBJ1-1; size: few; V: TRBV20-1; CDR3: CSARDHVGNTEAFF; DNA: TGCAGTGCTAGAGATCACGTGGGGAACACTGAAGCTTTCTTT
D: TRBD1; J: TRBJ1-5; size: few; V: TRBV12-3/TRBV12-4; CDR3: CASSDRERNQPQHF; DNA: TGTGCCAGCAGCGACAGGGAACGCAATCAGCCCCAGCATTTT
D: -; J: TRBJ1-2; size: -; V: TRBV4-3; CDR3: CASSQAPGGGNGYTF; DNA: TGCGCCAGCAGCCAAGCCCCCGGTGGAGGGAATGGCTACACCTTC
D: -; J: TRBJ2-3; size: many; V: TRBV12-3/TRBV12-4; CDR3: CASSWGDTQYF; DNA: TGTGCCAGCAGCTGGGGAGATACGCAGTATTTT
D: TRBD1; J: TRBJ2-7; size: -; V: TRBV9; CDR3: CASSGSAGTGGHEQYF; DNA: TGTGCCAGCAGCGGATCTGCCGGGACAGGGGGACACGAGCAGTACTTC
D: TRBD2; J: TRBJ2-5; size: -; V: TRBV5-1; CDR3: CASSITLAGTETQYF; DNA: TGCGCCAGCAGCATAACCCTAGCGGGGACGGAGACCCAGTACTTC
D: TRBD1; J: TRBJ1-5; size: few; V: TRBV12-3/TRBV12-4; CDR3: CASSPQGDLQPQHF; DNA: TGTGCCAGCAGTCCTCAGGGGGACCTTCAGCCCCAGCATTTT
D: TRBD1; J: TRBJ1-2; size: -; V: TRBV6-5; CDR3: CASSLNRGHYGYTF; DNA: TGTGCCAGCAGTTTGAACAGGGGGCACTATGGCTACACCTTC
D: TRBD2; J: TRBJ2-7; size: -; V: TRBV20-1; CDR3: CSARPVTSAYEQYF; DNA: TGCAGTGCTAGACCCGTGACTAGCGCGTACGAGCAGTACTTC
D: -; J: TRBJ2-3; size: few; V: TRBV7-2; CDR3: CASSQSGLRTDTQYF; DNA: TGTGCCAGCAGCCAATCGGGACTCCGCACAGATACGCAGTATTTT
D: -; J: TRBJ2-7; size: -; V: TRBV15; CDR3: CATSREGTIYEQYF; DNA: TGTGCCACCAGCAGAGAAGGGACGATTTACGAGCAGTACTTC
D: -; J: TRBJ2-7; size: few; V: TRBV13; CDR3: CASSLTLGNSPSSEQYF; DNA: TGTGCCAGCAGCTTGACCCTCGGGAACTCCCCATCGAGTGAGCAGTACTTC
D: -; J: TRBJ2-7; size: many; V: TRBV21-1; CDR3: CASSKVNSYEQYF; DNA: TGTGCCAGCAGCAAAGTCAACTCCTACGAGCAGTACTTC
D: TRBD2; J: TRBJ2-1; size: few; V: TRBV29-1; CDR3: CSVAGTSGPSSYNEQFF; DNA: TGCAGCGTTGCCGGGACTAGCGGGCCGAGCTCCTACAATGAGCAGTTCTTC
D: -; J: TRBJ1-5; size: many; V: TRBV12-3/TRBV12-4; CDR3: CASSLTRDQPQHF; DNA: TGTGCCAGCAGTTTGACACGGGATCAGCCCCAGCATTTT
D: TRBD2; J: TRBJ2-7; size: -; V: TRBV20-1; CDR3: CSAGLAGGYEQYF; DNA: TGCAGTGCTGGACTAGCGGGGGGCTACGAGCAGTACTTC
D: -; J: TRBJ1-2; size: -; V: TRBV7-9; CDR3: CASSTYGYTF; DNA: TGTGCCAGCAGCACTTATGGCTACACCTTC
D: TRBD2; J: TRBJ2-7; size: -; V: TRBV19; CDR3: CASRDERGPVYEQYF; DNA: TGTGCCAGTAGGGATGAGCGGGGACCGGTCTACGAGCAGTACTTC
D: -; J: TRBJ2-7; size: few; V: TRBV6-5; CDR3: CASSYRGKLYEQYF; DNA: TGTGCCAGCAGTTACAGGGGGAAACTCTACGAGCAGTACTTC
D: -; J: TRBJ1-4; size: -; V: TRBV4-3; CDR3: CASSQDYFNEKLFF; DNA: TGCGCCAGCAGCCAAGACTACTTTAATGAAAAACTGTTTTTT
D: -; J: TRBJ2-1; size: few; V: TRBV10-3; CDR3: CAISAPRDLNEQFF; DNA: TGTGCCATCAGTGCCCCAAGGGACCTTAATGAGCAGTTCTTC
D: -; J: TRBJ2-2; size: few; V: TRBV12-3/TRBV12-4; CDR3: CASSSFSAGELFF; DNA: TGTGCCAGCAGCTCCTTTAGCGCCGGGGAGCTGTTTTTT
D: -; J: TRBJ1-2; size: -; V: TRBV18; CDR3: CASSPRDKINYGYTF; DNA: TGTGCCAGCTCACCCCGGGACAAGATTAACTATGGCTACACCTTC
D: -; J: TRBJ1-3; size: -; V: TRBV21-1; CDR3: CASSNRVQGKKGNTIYF; DNA: TGTGCCAGCAGCAATCGGGTCCAGGGAAAGAAAGGAAACACCATATATTTT
D: TRBD1; J: TRBJ1-3; size: -; V: TRBV9; CDR3: CASSALPGQVSGNTIYF; DNA: TGTGCCAGCAGCGCCTTGCCGGGACAGGTCTCTGGAAACACCATATATTTT
D: TRBD2; J: TRBJ2-5; size: once; V: TRBV9; CDR3: CASSPRAGTSGEETQYF; DNA: TGTGCCAGCAGCCCCCGGGCGGGGACTAGCGGGGAAGAGACCCAGTACTTC
D: TRBD1; J: TRBJ2-5; size: many; V: TRBV3-1; CDR3: CASSLGQGPQETQYF; DNA: TGTGCCAGCAGCCTCGGACAGGGGCCCCAAGAGACCCAGTACTTC
D: -; J: TRBJ2-1; size: few; V: TRBV10-2; CDR3: CASRETGGDEQFF; DNA: TGCGCCAGCAGAGAGACTGGAGGGGATGAGCAGTTCTTC
D: -; J: TRBJ2-1; size: -; V: TRBV6-2/TRBV6-3; CDR3: CASSYLREQFF; DNA: TGTGCCAGCAGTTACTTGCGTGAGCAGTTCTTC
D: -; J: TRBJ1-1; size: few; V: TRBV7-3; CDR3: CASSRIGQEAFF; DNA: TGTGCCAGCAGCCGAATAGGACAAGAAGCTTTCTTT
D: TRBD1; J: TRBJ2-1; size: -; V: TRBV7-9; CDR3: CASTYGGGRDRVNEQFF; DNA: TGTGCCAGCACCTACGGGGGTGGCCGGGACAGGGTAAATGAGCAGTTCTTC
D: -; J: TRBJ2-2; size: many; V: TRBV29-1; CDR3: CSVWDKGLTGELFF; DNA: TGCAGCGTTTGGGACAAGGGGTTGACCGGGGAGCTGTTTTTT
D: -; J: TRBJ2-7; size: -; V: TRBV20-1; CDR3: CSFSIGSYEQYF; DNA: TGCAGCTTCAGTATTGGTTCCTACGAGCAGTACTTC
D: -; J: TRBJ1-2; size: few; V: TRBV12-3/TRBV12-4; CDR3: CASSRQDRWSTF; DNA: TGTGCCAGCAGTCGACAGGACCGCTGGAGCACCTTC
D: -; J: TRBJ2-3; size: -; V: TRBV20-1; CDR3: CRVERGESTDTQYF; DNA: TGCAGGGTAGAGAGGGGGGAGAGCACAGATACGCAGTATTTT
D: TRBD1; J: TRBJ2-6; size: -; V: TRBV7-2; CDR3: CASSPYRGRGANVLTF; DNA: TGTGCCAGCAGCCCCTACAGGGGTCGTGGGGCCAACGTCCTGACTTTC
D: -; J: TRBJ1-5; size: -; V: TRBV28; CDR3: CASSQKYARSNQPQHF; DNA: TGTGCCAGCAGTCAAAAATATGCCCGCAGCAATCAGCCCCAGCATTTT
D: TRBD1; J: TRBJ1-1; size: -; V: TRBV7-2; CDR3: CASTAGRGRGPEAFF; DNA: TGTGCCAGCACCGCCGGCAGGGGGCGGGGGCCTGAAGCTTTCTTT
D: -; J: TRBJ2-5; size: -; V: TRBV5-6; CDR3: CASSTTRVETQYF; DNA: TGTGCCAGCAGTACGACAAGGGTTGAGACCCAGTACTTC
D: -; J: TRBJ2-1; size: few; V: TRBV12-3/TRBV12-4; CDR3: CASSPGTYEQFF; DNA: TGTGCCAGCAGTCCTGGGACTTACGAGCAGTTCTTC
D: TRBD1; J: TRBJ1-1; size: -; V: TRBV19; CDR3: CASGTATSEAFF; DNA: TGTGCCAGTGGGACAGCCACATCCGAAGCTTTCTTT
D: -; J: TRBJ2-4; size: few; V: TRBV7-2; CDR3: CASSPNRQINIQYF; DNA: TGTGCCAGCAGCCCTAACAGGCAGATAAACATTCAGTACTTC
D: -; J: TRBJ2-7; size: -; V: TRBV6-1; CDR3: CASSLEWGLEQYF; DNA: TGTGCCAGCAGTCTCGAATGGGGCCTCGAGCAGTACTTC
D: TRBD1; J: TRBJ1-1; size: -; V: TRBV6-5; CDR3: CASSSQHRGATEAFF; DNA: TGTGCCAGCAGTTCCCAACACAGGGGTGCGACTGAAGCTTTCTTT
D: TRBD2; J: TRBJ2-5; size: few; V: TRBV9; CDR3: CASSASGGVQETQYF; DNA: TGTGCCAGCAGCGCTAGCGGGGGCGTCCAAGAGACCCAGTACTTC
D: -; J: TRBJ2-5; size: few; V: TRBV28; CDR3: CASNARGFETQYF; DNA: TGTGCCAGCAACGCGCGTGGGTTTGAGACCCAGTACTTC
D: TRBD2; J: TRBJ2-1; size: few; V: TRBV7-6; CDR3: CASSYGGAAYNEQFF; DNA: TGTGCCAGCAGCTACGGGGGGGCCGCCTACAATGAGCAGTTCTTC
D: -; J: TRBJ1-2; size: many; V: TRBV27; CDR3: CASSSKGGGYGYTF; DNA: TGTGCCAGCAGTTCCAAGGGGGGTGGCTATGGCTACACCTTC
D: -; J: TRBJ2-1; size: -; V: TRBV9; CDR3: CASSEGAGTYNEQFF; DNA: TGTGCCAGCAGCGAAGGGGCGGGGACCTACAATGAGCAGTTCTTC
D: -; J: TRBJ1-2; size: few; V: TRBV9; CDR3: CASSGLGTGNYGYTF; DNA: TGTGCCAGCAGCGGACTGGGGACCGGCAACTATGGCTACACCTTC
D: TRBD2; J: TRBJ2-1; size: many; V: TRBV29-1; CDR3: CSVGRGDEQFF; DNA: TGCAGCGTCGGTCGGGGGGATGAGCAGTTCTTC
D: -; J: TRBJ1-2; size: -; V: TRBV29-1; CDR3: CSVGQTYGYTF; DNA: TGCAGCGTTGGTCAGACCTATGGCTACACCTTC